The 6 T cell receptor beta chains given below trace back to one sample, sequenced in a study of spatial heterogeneity in lung cancer. Time point indicated: sample taken at primary tumor resection. Sequencing of whole RNA from tumor, nontumor lung or frozen PBMC involved no sorting. TCRdb reanalysed the 5' RACE reads using MiXCR and keeps one entry per CDR3 protein. The data contain a few thousand distinct CDR3 sequences, approximately 13% of them seen just once; the ten biggest clones take up just over 55%. The source material was PBMCs, sampled at surgery. These receptors were obtained from a male donor with early-stage non-small cell lung cancer.

This clonotype has a count of ten or more. The chain joins TRBV28 to TRBJ2-4; D remains ambiguous. The CDR3 contains 11 residues. Germline CDR1 MDHEN, CDR2 SYDVKM. V was clipped by 1 base and J by 9 bases, with 4 bases between them. This CDR3 reads CASSLSGIQYF. DNA for the CDR3: TGTGCCAGCAGTTTATCGGGCATTCAGTACTTC.

This chain joins TRBV7-2 and TRBJ2-2; possibly TRBD2 for D (6 bases). Trimming cost V 2 bases and J 5 bases, with 15 bases left between them. The germline V gene encodes CDR1 SGHTA and CDR2 FQGNSA. The CDR3 is 16 amino acids. The CDR3 DNA is TGTGCCAGCAGCTTACGGGCGGGGTCTGGAACCGGGGAGCTGTTTTTT. It is translated as CASSLRAGSGTGELFF.

The chain is built from TRBV29-1 and TRBJ2-3; TRBD1 or TRBD2 may be the D gene (5 bases each). Looked up from germline, CDR1 is SQVTM and CDR2 is ANQGSEA. V was pared by 7 bases and J by 6 bases, with 23 bases between. The CDR3 sequence is 15 residues long. CDR3 sequence reads: CSGGPGQTSHDTQYF. CDR3 sequence (DNA): TGCAGCGGGGGACCGGGGCAAACCTCGCATGATACGCAGTATTTT.

By share, this clonotype ranks as medium-sized. The chain joins TRBV10-1 to TRBJ2-7, with unresolved D. Trimming cost V 8 bases and J 2 bases, with 7 bases left between them. Germline V gene sequence: CDR1 WNHNN, CDR2 SYGVQD (reference sequence). CDR3 size: 11 residues. The CDR3 DNA follows: TGCGCCAGCGGTAGTACCTACGAGCAGTACTTC. Residues: CASGSTYEQYF.

In this sample, this clonotype is medium-sized. V gene TRBV7-9 combines with J gene TRBJ2-3; D gene uncertain. The length of the CDR3 is 13 residues. Germline values: CDR1 SEHNR, CDR2 FQNEAQ (reference sequence). Deletions cut 3 bases from V and 4 bases from J, with 8 bases between. For the CDR3, the DNA is TGTGCCAGCAGCTTCGGCGGCGCAGATACGCAGTATTTT. It translates to CASSFGGADTQYF.

This clonotype is termed medium-sized. V and J are TRBV28 and TRBJ2-4; the match to TRBD1 covers 8 bases. Germline assignment: CDR1 MDHEN and CDR2 SYDVKM. The CDR3 runs 16 residues. V shed 4 bases and J 3 bases; nucleotides not matched to a gene: 8. The CDR3 DNA follows: TGTGCCAGCAGTTCTCCACAGGGGGGAGTCAAAAACATTCAGTACTTC. This codes for CASSSPQGGVKNIQYF.